In this sample, the clone carrying this T cell receptor beta chain turned up many times. Its specificity is unknown. This sequence may be a read error, since a much larger clone differs from it by one base. The CDR3 extends over 11 amino acids. Germline CDR1 reads SGHTA; CDR2 reads FQGTGA. V lost 5 bases and J 5 bases, leaving 6 bases between the germline ends. Every patient was untreated before thyroid surgery. TCRdb re-called the PCR reads via MiXCR. Seen here are around 20,000 clones, more than 12% observed once, and the top ten hold roughly 14%. This sample was included in a study of metastatic and nonmetastatic thyroid tumors. Looking at the study overall: It was across blood and tumor or nodule tissue from malignant and benign thyroid patients that repertoires were compared. Notes on the study in general: The reported finding was significantly higher TCR beta diversity in malignant thyroid tumors relative to benign nodules, in blood and tumor.

The chain carries TRBV7-3 and TRBJ2-5; D gene ambiguous. The sample consisted of tumor tissue. The clonotype was recovered from a female donor with papillary thyroid cancer or a benign thyroid nodule (not recorded which). Some clones in this sample may be carry-over from other donors' samples. CDR3 nucleotide sequence: TGTGCCAGCAGCCCGACGGAGACCCAGTACTTC. This codes for CASSPTETQYF.